This TCR beta chain was obtained from a study of neoadjuvant nivolumab and ipilimumab in lung cancer. Comments on this clone: The identical CDR3 is also encoded by other nucleotide sequences in the sample.

The V segment lost 6 bases and the J segment 2 bases; nucleotides outside the gene matches: 8. The CDR3 sequence is 15 residues long. Germline values: CDR1 MNHNS, CDR2 SASEGT. TCRdb's copy holds only in-frame clones and misses some; the assay was immunoSEQ multiplex PCR. The table has 28,000 or so clones, nearly 85% seen once; the top ten hold 5% to 6%. The TCR originated in an adult with non-small cell lung cancer. The chain uses TRBV6-1 and TRBJ1-2; TRBD1 matches at 8 bases. Material: tumor tissue, obtained after neoadjuvant nivolumab, alone or with ipilimumab, at or shortly before surgery. The CDR3 bases are TGTGCCAGCAGACCCGGACAGGGAGCGAACTATGGCTACACCTTC. Amino acids: CASRPGQGANYGYTF.